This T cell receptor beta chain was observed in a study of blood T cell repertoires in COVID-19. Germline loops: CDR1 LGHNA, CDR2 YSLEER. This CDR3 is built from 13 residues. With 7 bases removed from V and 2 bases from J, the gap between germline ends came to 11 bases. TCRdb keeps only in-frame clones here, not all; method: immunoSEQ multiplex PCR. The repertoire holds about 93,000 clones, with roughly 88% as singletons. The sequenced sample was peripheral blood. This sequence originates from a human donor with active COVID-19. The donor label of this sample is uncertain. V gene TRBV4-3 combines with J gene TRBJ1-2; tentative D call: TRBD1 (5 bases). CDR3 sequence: CASNQTVNYGYTF. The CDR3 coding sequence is TGCGCCAGCAACCAGACAGTGAACTATGGCTACACCTTC.